The 23 T cell receptor beta chains given below trace back to one sample, sequenced in a study of T-cell reconstitution after alpha-beta-depleted transplantation in children. As it was prepared, the TCRbeta library received unique molecular identifiers. TCRdb reprocessed the PCR reads via MiXCR and lists one record per CDR3 protein. The sample includes a few hundred thousand distinct CDR3 sequences, roughly a quarter of them seen just once. The input for sequencing was PBMCs, taken before TCRalphabeta/CD19-depleted stem cell transplant. These receptor sequences come from a boy less than two years old with Wiskott-Aldrich syndrome, due to receive a stem cell transplant.

CDR3 coding DNA: TGTGCCACCAGTGATTTGAAGGTTAACGGGGAGCTGTTTTTT. It codes for CATSDLKVNGELFF. V is TRBV24-1 and J is TRBJ2-2; the D is unclear. Trimming took 0 bases from V and 7 from J, leaving 8 bases between them. Per the germline V gene, CDR1 is KGHDR and CDR2 is SFDVKD. The CDR3 length is 14 residues.

This clonotype showed up just a few times. The chain uses TRBV6-1 and TRBJ2-7; perhaps D is TRBD1 or TRBD2 (5 bases each). Germline CDR1 MNHNS, CDR2 SASEGT. V was clipped by 6 bases and J by 2 bases, with 17 bases between them. This CDR3 comprises 15 residues. CDR3 amino acids: CASRHYRDAPYEQYF. The DNA of the CDR3 is TGTGCCAGCAGACACTACCGGGACGCCCCCTACGAGCAGTACTTC.

This clonotype was seen a few times. This chain joins TRBV20-1 and TRBJ1-1, with TRBD1 as a possible D gene (5 bases). Germline values: CDR1 DFQATT, CDR2 SNEGSKA (reference sequence). Trimming removed 0 bases from V and 4 bases from J, with 9 bases in between. The CDR3 is 13 amino acids. The CDR3 region is CSARDVGATEAFF. The CDR3 bases are TGCAGTGCTAGAGATGTAGGGGCCACTGAAGCTTTCTTT.

This chain connects TRBV5-1 to TRBJ1-2; D unresolved. This CDR3 spans 16 amino acids. V lost 1 base to trimming and J lost 8 bases, with 21 bases between them. The germline CDR1 and CDR2 sequences are SGHRS and YFSETQ. The CDR3 protein is CASSLSGVLEGEGYTF. In DNA, the CDR3 is TGCGCCAGCAGCTTGTCAGGCGTTTTAGAAGGTGAAGGCTACACCTTC.

The V call is TRBV24-1, the J call TRBJ2-7; 11 nucleotides agree with TRBD1. This CDR3 comprises 15 residues. The germline V gene has CDR1 KGHDR and CDR2 SFDVKD. V trimming: 4 bases; J trimming: 7 bases; junction bases outside the gene matches: 8. The CDR3 is CATSEMDRGRGEQYF. The CDR3 bases are TGTGCCACCAGTGAGATGGACAGGGGGCGCGGGGAGCAGTACTTC.

This clonotype turned up a few times. The genes are TRBV6-1 and TRBJ2-3; 9 nucleotides agree with TRBD2. Trimming removed 6 bases from V and 4 bases from J; junction bases left unmatched: 8. This CDR3 has 15 residues. Germline V gene sequence: CDR1 MNHNS, CDR2 SASEGT. CDR3 amino acids: CASRINSGSPDTQYF. CDR3 nucleotides: TGTGCCAGCAGGATTAATAGCGGGAGTCCAGATACGCAGTATTTT.

This clonotype was observed a handful of times. The chain carries TRBV12-3 or TRBV12-4 and TRBJ1-2; no definite D call. The CDR3 contains 12 residues. The V and J ends lost 3 bases and 3 bases respectively, with 5 bases between them. CDR3 sequence: CASSFIDYGYTF. The CDR3 DNA is TGTGCCAGCAGTTTCATAGACTATGGCTACACCTTC.

This chain links TRBV18 with TRBJ2-5, with D hard to call. The CDR3 loop spans 14 amino acids. Trimming removed 1 base from V and 2 bases from J, with 8 bases in between. Germline V gene lookup returns CDR1 KGHSH and CDR2 LQKENI. The CDR3, as DNA: TGTGCCAGCTCACCACGTATGGGGCAAGAGACCCAGTACTTC. Protein product: CASSPRMGQETQYF.

Only a few counts were recorded for this clonotype. The rearrangement uses TRBV5-6 and TRBJ2-7; the D is unclear. Trimming took off 3 bases at V and 0 bases at J, with 16 bases between the two ends. The V gene's germline CDR1 is SGHDT and CDR2 YYEEEE. The CDR3 length is 16 residues. Written as DNA, the CDR3 is TGTGCCAGCAGCTCAGATCAGCCGGGCCCCTCCTACGAGCAGTACTTC. Its translation is CASSSDQPGPSYEQYF. The variable domain in full, completed from reference TRBV5-6 and TRBJ2-7, reads DAGVTQSPTHLIKTRGQQVTLRCSPKSGHDTVSWYQQALGQGPQFIFQYYEEEERQRGNFPDRFSGHQFPNYSSELNVNALLLGDSALYLCASSSDQPGPSYEQYFGPGTRLTVT.

The genes are TRBV28 and TRBJ1-5; D is ambiguous. Germline V gene sequence: CDR1 MDHEN, CDR2 SYDVKM. The V end was cut by 8 bases, the J end by 6 bases, with 17 bases between. CDR3 length: 14 residues. The CDR3 DNA sequence: TGTGCCAGCCGTGACGGGCTGAGGGCTCAGCCCCAGCATTTT. Translated: CASRDGLRAQPQHF.

Concerning this clonotype: Being one base from a much bigger clone, this may be a read error. Here the CDR3 reads CASSFKGGETQYF. The CDR3 DNA is TGTGCCAGCAGTTTCAAGGGAGGAGAGACCCAGTACTTC. J is TRBJ2-5 and V is TRBV12-3 or TRBV12-4, with a possible D match to TRBD2 (6 bases). V lost 3 bases and J 4 bases, leaving 9 bases between the germline ends. The CDR3 contains 13 residues.

The chain combines TRBV20-1 with TRBJ1-2; TRBD1 is a possible D gene (6 bases). V lost 6 bases to trimming and J lost 5 bases, with 19 bases between them. The germline V gene encodes CDR1 DFQATT and CDR2 SNEGSKA (reference sequence). This CDR3 spans 14 amino acids. CDR3 nucleotide sequence: TGCAGTGCCAATACAGGGCTTTTAACTTATGGCTACACCTTC. Protein product: CSANTGLLTYGYTF.

The chain employs TRBV7-3 and TRBJ2-1, with 9 bases lining up with TRBD2. Trimming cost V 5 bases and J 12 bases; bases outside gene matches: 14. The CDR3 is made up of 15 amino acids. The germline V gene has CDR1 SGHTA and CDR2 FQGTGA. CDR3 residues: CASSRTGTSISGQFF. The CDR3 DNA reads as TGTGCCAGCAGCCGAACCGGGACTAGCATCAGCGGGCAGTTCTTC.

This clonotype was seen a few times. The chain joins TRBV10-2 to TRBJ2-3; perhaps TRBD2 as D (6 bases). V shed 0 bases and J shed 2 bases, with 12 bases lying between them. The CDR3 covers 16 residues. CDR1 is WSHSY and CDR2 is SAAADI in the germline V gene. The CDR3 DNA follows: TGCGCCAGCAGTGAGTCGCCGCGGGGATACACAGATACGCAGTATTTT. It specifies CASSESPRGYTDTQYF.

The chain employs TRBV10-2 and TRBJ1-2, with a tentative D call TRBD1 (6 bases). The CDR3 loop spans 12 amino acids. V lost 4 bases and J lost 8, with 11 bases in between. Per the germline V gene, CDR1 is WSHSY and CDR2 is SAAADI. CDR3 bases: TGCGCCAGCAGTGCCGGGGGCGGCGGCTACACCTTC. Translation: CASSAGGGGYTF.

CDR3 residues: CSADLRGGTEAFF. The CDR3 region has the DNA TGCAGTGCCGACTTGAGGGGGGGGACTGAAGCTTTCTTT. This rearrangement joins TRBV20-1 to TRBJ1-1, with TRBD1 as a possible D gene (6 bases). Per germline, CDR1 DFQATT and CDR2 SNEGSKA (reference sequence). Trimming removed 6 bases at V and 5 bases at J, with 16 bases between. This CDR3 spans 13 amino acids.

This clonotype was seen more than once but under ten times. The chain uses TRBV20-1 and TRBJ2-1; D ambiguous. This CDR3 has 14 residues. The germline CDR1 and CDR2 sequences are DFQATT and SNEGSKA (reference sequence). The V gene lost 3 bases and the J gene lost 4 bases, with 13 bases spanning the gap. For the CDR3, the DNA is TGCAGTGCTAGGAGCCCGCTGGGATACAATGAGCAGTTCTTC. This gives the protein CSARSPLGYNEQFF.

In its sample, this clonotype was seen a few times. The rearrangement joins TRBV29-1 to TRBJ2-7, with 8 bases fitting TRBD1. V shed 1 base, J shed 1 base, and the junction held 6 bases outside the gene matches. Germline V gives CDR1 SQVTM, CDR2 ANQGSEA. The CDR3 has 15 residues. The CDR3 DNA reads as TGCAGCGTTGAAGGGAGGACAGGGAGATCCTACGAGCAGTACTTC. Translated, it gives CSVEGRTGRSYEQYF.

There are a few counts of this clonotype. The chain is built from TRBV7-4 and TRBJ2-5; D gene ambiguous. CDR1 and CDR2 (germline): SGHVT, SQSDAQ. V lost 5 bases to trimming and J lost 4 bases, with 14 bases between them. The CDR3 contains 14 residues. This chain's CDR3 is CASSLGEVGETQYF. CDR3 nucleotide sequence: TGTGCCAGCAGCCTGGGCGAAGTGGGAGAGACCCAGTACTTC.

The chain has TRBV20-1 and TRBJ2-7; the D call may be TRBD1 or TRBD2 (5 bases each). CDR1 and CDR2 (germline): DFQATT, SNEGSKA (reference sequence). V was pared by 6 bases and J by 4 bases, with 19 bases between. This CDR3 spans 14 amino acids. The CDR3: CSALPPGRFYEQYF. CDR3 nucleotide sequence: TGCAGTGCCCTCCCACCGGGACGCTTTTACGAGCAGTACTTC.

CDR3 sequence (DNA): TGTGCCAGCAGTGAGATAGCGATTTCTCCCTACGAGCAGTACTTC. Residues: CASSEIAISPYEQYF. The genes are TRBV6-1 and TRBJ2-7, with D perhaps matching TRBD2 (5 bases). This CDR3 has 15 amino acids. Germline assignment: CDR1 MNHNS and CDR2 SASEGT. Trimming removed 3 bases at V and 2 bases at J, with 14 bases between.

This clonotype was seen a single time. The V gene is TRBV20-1, the J gene TRBJ2-5; 7 bases align to TRBD2. The CDR3 totals 14 residues. Germline V gene lookup returns CDR1 DFQATT and CDR2 SNEGSKA (reference sequence). V shed 0 bases and J 2 bases; nucleotides not matched to a gene: 3. The chain's CDR3 is CSARDRGVQETQYF. As DNA, the CDR3 is TGCAGTGCTAGAGATCGGGGGGTACAAGAGACCCAGTACTTC.

This chain joins TRBV28 and TRBJ2-5, with D maybe TRBD2 (6 bases). Trimming removed 6 bases at V and 9 bases at J, with 20 bases between. This CDR3 spans 14 amino acids. From germline, CDR1 is MDHEN and CDR2 SYDVKM. CDR3 DNA: TGTGCCAGCAGCGCCGGGGGACCAACTAGGGCCCAGTACTTC. Protein product: CASSAGGPTRAQYF.